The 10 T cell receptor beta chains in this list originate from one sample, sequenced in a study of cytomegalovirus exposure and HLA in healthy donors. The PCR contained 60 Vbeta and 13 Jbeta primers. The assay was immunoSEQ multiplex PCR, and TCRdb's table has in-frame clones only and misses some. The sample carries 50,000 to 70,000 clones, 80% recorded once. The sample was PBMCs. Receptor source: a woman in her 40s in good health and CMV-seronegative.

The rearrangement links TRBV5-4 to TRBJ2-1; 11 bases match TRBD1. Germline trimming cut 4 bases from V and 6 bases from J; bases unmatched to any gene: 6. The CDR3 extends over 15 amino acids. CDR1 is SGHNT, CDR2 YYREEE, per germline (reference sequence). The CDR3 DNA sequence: TGTGCCAGCAGCAACCGGGACAGGGGGTTCAATGAGCAGTTCTTC. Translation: CASSNRDRGFNEQFF.

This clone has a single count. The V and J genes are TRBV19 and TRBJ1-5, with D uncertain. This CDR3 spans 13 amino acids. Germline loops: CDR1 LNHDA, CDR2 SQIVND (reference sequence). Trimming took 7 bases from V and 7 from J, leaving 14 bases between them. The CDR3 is CASTQRAGQPQHF. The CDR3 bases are TGTGCCAGTACCCAGAGGGCAGGACAGCCCCAGCATTTT. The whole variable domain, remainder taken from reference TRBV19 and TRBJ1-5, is DGGITQSPKYLFRKEGQNVTLSCEQNLNHDAMYWYRQDPGQGLRLIYYSQIVNDFQKGDIAEGYSVSREKKESFPLTVTSAQKNPTAFYLCASTQRAGQPQHFGDGTRLSIL.

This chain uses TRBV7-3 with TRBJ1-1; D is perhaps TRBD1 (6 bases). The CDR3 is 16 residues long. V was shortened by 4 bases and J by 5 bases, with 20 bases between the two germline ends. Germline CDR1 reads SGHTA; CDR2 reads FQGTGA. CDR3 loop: CASSSGTILRGTEAFF. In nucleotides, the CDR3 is TGTGCCAGCAGCTCAGGGACAATCCTTAGGGGAACTGAAGCTTTCTTT.

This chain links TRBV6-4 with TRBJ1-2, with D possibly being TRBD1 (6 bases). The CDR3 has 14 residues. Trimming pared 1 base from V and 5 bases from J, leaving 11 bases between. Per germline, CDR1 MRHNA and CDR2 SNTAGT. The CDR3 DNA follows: TGTGCCAGCAGTGACTACGCAGGGGCGTATGGCTACACCTTC. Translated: CASSDYAGAYGYTF.

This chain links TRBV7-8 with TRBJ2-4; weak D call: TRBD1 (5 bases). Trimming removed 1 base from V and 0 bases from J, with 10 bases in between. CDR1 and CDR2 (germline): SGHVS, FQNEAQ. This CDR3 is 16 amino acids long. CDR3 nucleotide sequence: TGTGCCAGCAGCTTAGAGGGGCGACTAGCCAAAAACATTCAGTACTTC. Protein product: CASSLEGRLAKNIQYF.

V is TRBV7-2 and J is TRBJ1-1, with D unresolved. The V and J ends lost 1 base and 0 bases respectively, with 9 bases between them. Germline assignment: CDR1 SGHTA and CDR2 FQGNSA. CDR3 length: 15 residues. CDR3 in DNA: TGTGCCAGCAGCTTAGGAGAGATCGTGAACACTGAAGCTTTCTTT. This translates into CASSLGEIVNTEAFF.

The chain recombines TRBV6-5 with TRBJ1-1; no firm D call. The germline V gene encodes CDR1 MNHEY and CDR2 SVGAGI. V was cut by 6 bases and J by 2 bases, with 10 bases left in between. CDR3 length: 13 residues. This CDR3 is CASRTGSNTEAFF. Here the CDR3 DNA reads TGTGCCAGCAGGACCGGGAGCAACACTGAAGCTTTCTTT.

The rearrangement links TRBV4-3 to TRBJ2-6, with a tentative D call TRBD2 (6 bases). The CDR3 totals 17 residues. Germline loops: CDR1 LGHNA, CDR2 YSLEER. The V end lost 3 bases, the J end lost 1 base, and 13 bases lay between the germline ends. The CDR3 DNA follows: TGCGCCAGCAGCCAGGGGGGTTCAGGGTCTGGGGCCAACGTCCTGACTTTC. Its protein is CASSQGGSGSGANVLTF.

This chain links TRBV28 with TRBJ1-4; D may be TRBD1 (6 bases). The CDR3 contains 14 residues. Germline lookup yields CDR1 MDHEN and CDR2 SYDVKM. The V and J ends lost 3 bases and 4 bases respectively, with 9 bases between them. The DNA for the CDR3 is TGTGCCAGCAGTTTCCCACAGGGTAATGAAAAACTGTTTTTT. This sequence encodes CASSFPQGNEKLFF.

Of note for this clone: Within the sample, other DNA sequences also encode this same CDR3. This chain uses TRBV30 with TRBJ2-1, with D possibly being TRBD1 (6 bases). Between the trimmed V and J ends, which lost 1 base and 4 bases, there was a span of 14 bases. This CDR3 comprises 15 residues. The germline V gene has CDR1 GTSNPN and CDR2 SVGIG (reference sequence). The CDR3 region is CAWSDYRVSYNEQFF. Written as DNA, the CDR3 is TGTGCCTGGAGTGATTACAGGGTTTCTTACAATGAGCAGTTCTTC. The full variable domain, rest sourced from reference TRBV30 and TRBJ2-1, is SQTIHQWPATLVQPVGSPLSLECTVEGTSNPNLYWYRQAAGRGLQLLFYSVGIGQISSEVPQNLSASRPQDRQFILSSKKLLLSDSGFYLCAWSDYRVSYNEQFFGPGTRLTVL.